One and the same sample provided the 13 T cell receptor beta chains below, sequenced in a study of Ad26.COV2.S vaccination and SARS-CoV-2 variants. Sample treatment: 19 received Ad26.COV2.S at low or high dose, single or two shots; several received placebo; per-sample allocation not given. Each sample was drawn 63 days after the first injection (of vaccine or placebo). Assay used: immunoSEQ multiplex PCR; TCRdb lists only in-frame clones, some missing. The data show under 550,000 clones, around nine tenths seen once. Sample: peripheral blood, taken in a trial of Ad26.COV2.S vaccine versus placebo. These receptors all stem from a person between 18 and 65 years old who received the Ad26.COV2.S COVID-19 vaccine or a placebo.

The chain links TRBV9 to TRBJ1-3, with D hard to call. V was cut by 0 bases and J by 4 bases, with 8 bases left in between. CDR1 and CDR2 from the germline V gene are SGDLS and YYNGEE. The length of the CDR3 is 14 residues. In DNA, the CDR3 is TGTGCCAGCAGCGTAGAAGGAGGGGGAAACACCATATATTTT. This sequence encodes CASSVEGGGNTIYF.

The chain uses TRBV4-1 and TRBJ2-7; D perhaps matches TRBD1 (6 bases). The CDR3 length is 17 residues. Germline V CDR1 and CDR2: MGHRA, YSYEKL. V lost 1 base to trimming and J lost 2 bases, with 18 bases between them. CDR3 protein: CASSQGERPRGAYEQYF. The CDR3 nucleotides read TGCGCCAGCAGCCAAGGGGAGCGACCCAGGGGCGCCTACGAGCAGTACTTC.

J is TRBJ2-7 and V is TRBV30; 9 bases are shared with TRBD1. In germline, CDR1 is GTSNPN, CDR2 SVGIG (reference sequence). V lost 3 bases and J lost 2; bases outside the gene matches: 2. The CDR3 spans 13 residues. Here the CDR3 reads CAWRTGGTYEQYF. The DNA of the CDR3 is TGTGCCTGGAGGACAGGGGGGACCTACGAGCAGTACTTC.

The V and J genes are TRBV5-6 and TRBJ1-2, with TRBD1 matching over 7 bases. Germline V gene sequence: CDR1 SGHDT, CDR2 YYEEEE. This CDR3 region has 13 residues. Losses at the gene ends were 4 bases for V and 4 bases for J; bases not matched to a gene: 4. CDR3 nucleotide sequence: TGTGCCAGCAGCAGGGACAGAGGCTATGGCTACACCTTC. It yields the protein CASSRDRGYGYTF.

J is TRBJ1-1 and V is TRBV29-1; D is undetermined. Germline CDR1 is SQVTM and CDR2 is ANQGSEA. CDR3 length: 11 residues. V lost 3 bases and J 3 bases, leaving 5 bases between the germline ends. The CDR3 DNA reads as TGCAGCGTTGACCCGGACACTGAAGCTTTCTTT. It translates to CSVDPDTEAFF.

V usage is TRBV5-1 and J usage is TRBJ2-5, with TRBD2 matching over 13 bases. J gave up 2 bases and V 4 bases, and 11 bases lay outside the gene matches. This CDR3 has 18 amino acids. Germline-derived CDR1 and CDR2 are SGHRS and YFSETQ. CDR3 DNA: TGCGCCAGCAGCATTGTACCCGGGACTAGCGGGGCTCAAGAGACCCAGTACTTC. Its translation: CASSIVPGTSGAQETQYF.

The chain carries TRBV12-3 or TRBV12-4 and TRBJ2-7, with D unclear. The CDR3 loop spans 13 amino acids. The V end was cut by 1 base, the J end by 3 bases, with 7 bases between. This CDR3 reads CASSLVGDYEQYF. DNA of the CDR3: TGTGCCAGCAGTTTAGTCGGAGACTACGAGCAGTACTTC.

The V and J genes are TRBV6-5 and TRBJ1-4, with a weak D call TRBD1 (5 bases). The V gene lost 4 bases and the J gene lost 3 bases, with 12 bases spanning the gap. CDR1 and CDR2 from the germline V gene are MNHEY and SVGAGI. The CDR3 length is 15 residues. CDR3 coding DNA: TGTGCCAGCAGTTCCACCGGGGGTGCTAATGAAAAACTGTTTTTT. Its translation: CASSSTGGANEKLFF.

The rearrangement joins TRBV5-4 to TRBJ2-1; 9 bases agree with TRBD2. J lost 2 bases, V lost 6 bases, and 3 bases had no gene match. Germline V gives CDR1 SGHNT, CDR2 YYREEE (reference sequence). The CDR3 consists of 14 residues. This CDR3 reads CASNSGGPYNEQFF. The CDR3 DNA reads TGTGCCAGCAATAGCGGGGGCCCCTACAATGAGCAGTTCTTC.

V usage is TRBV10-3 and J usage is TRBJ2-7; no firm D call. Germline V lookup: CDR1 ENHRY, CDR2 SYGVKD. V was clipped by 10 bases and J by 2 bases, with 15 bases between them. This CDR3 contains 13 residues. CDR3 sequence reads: CANSKMEAYEQYF. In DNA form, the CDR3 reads TGTGCCAACTCGAAGATGGAAGCCTACGAGCAGTACTTC.

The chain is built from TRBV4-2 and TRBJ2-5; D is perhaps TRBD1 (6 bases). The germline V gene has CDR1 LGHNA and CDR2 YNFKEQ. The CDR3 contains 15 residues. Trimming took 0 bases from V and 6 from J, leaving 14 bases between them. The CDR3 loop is CASSQELGAFQTQYF. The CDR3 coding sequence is TGTGCCAGCAGCCAAGAACTGGGGGCTTTCCAGACCCAGTACTTC.

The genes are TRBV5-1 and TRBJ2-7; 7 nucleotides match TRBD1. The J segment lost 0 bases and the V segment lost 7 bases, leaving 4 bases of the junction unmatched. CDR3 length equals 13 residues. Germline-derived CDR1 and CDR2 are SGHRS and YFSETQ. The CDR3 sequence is CASRRDSSYEQYF. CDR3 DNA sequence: TGCGCCAGCCGACGGGACAGCTCCTACGAGCAGTACTTC. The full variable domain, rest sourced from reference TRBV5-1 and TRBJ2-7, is KAGVTQTPRYLIKTRGQQVTLSCSPISGHRSVSWYQQTPGQGLQFLFEYFSETQRNKGNFPGRFSGRQFSNSRSEMNVSTLELGDSALYLCASRRDSSYEQYFGPGTRLTVT.

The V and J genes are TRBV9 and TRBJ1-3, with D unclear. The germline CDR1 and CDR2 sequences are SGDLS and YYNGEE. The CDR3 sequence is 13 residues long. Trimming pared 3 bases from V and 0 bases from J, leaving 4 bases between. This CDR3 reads CASSANSGNTIYF. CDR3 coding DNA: TGTGCCAGCAGCGCAAACTCTGGAAACACCATATATTTT.